This T cell receptor (beta chain) was recovered during a study of blood T cell repertoires in COVID-19 (dated by TCRdb to the early 2020s). General notes on the study: Samples from collaborators originated in the United States, Italy and Spain and spanned both the acute and convalescent phases of COVID-19. The prospective study material was composed of cDNA or gDNA derived from T cells, B-cell-depleted T cells, or PBMCs. HLA class I and class II types, where available, came from metadata supplied by the sample provider rather than from assay-based typing. A freely available public database, intended as a resource for researchers studying the immune response to SARS-CoV-2, is where the repertoires were released. Deeply sampled blood TCRbeta repertoires from subjects exposed to, actively infected with, or recovered from COVID-19 were included in the dataset. Samples came from the ongoing ImmuneRACE study (first 160 participants) plus 1,254 subjects from 6 global collaborators. A de-identified subject ID, COVID-19 status, age in years and sex were almost always included in the sample metadata. General conclusions and limits of the study: How much clinical and demographic metadata was included differed by source and by participant, and the metadata was provided uncurated.

Of note for this clone: Its specific antigen is unknown. Qualities for individual bases were not recorded, and no much larger clone is one base off.

Measured from the cysteine to the phenylalanine, the CDR3 is 15 residues long. Only the CDR3 region is kept as DNA, spanning 45 bases read in frame from base 1. The germline V gene (reference sequence) gives CDR1 as LGHDT and CDR2 as YNNKEL. At the junction V is shortened by 4 bases and J by 7 bases; bases outside the gene matches: 10. Whole blood was collected in K2EDTA tubes by collaborating institutions according to the institutions' own protocols. For TCRbeta analysis, collaborators shipped samples in one of three forms: frozen whole blood, isolated PBMCs, or DNA extracted from either of those sample types. TCRbeta CDR3 regions were amplified from genomic DNA by means of the immunoSEQ Assay, a bias-controlled multiplex PCR. The paper's processing steps were these. The number of nucleated cells in each sample was estimated from the amplification of reference gene primers within the assay. To quantify the absolute abundance of each unique TCRbeta CDR3 rearrangement, sequence reads were collapsed and filtered. For each sample, productive Simpson clonality was calculated as the square root of Simpson's diversity index across productive rearrangements. TCRdb's version of the immuneACCESS table is confined to in-frame rearrangements and falls short of the full clone set. An unresolved V gene accounts for under half of the shortfall where checked; the remainder is of unknown origin. That table is the source of V, J and clone size, and D and trimming were worked out from the DNA. The sample table contains roughly 40,000 clones; only one count was recorded for about 88% of them. Jointly, the top ten make up roughly 19% of the sample.

The TCR sequence derives from a middle-aged man in a cohort sampled during active COVID-19. Sequencing used peripheral blood. The rearranged segments are TRBV3-1 (or the pseudogene TRBV3-2) and TRBJ2-7, with 10 bases aligning to TRBD1. CDR3 region: CASSPAGQGIGEQYF. In nucleotides, the sequence is TGTGCCAGCAGCCCGGCGGGACAGGGGATTGGAGAGCAGTACTTC.